This T cell receptor beta chain was retrieved from a study of CD8 T cells in ankylosing spondylitis. From the 5' RACE reads, TCRdb called clonotypes with MiXCR, one entry per CDR3 protein. The table lists about 110,000 distinct CDR3 sequences, less than 25% of them singletons, with about 12% in the top ten. This clonotype was counted ten times or more. The CDR3 is 15 residues long. In germline, CDR1 is LNHNV, CDR2 YYDKDF (reference sequence). Trimming removed 5 bases from V and 3 bases from J, with 14 bases in between. The source material was synovial fluid, either unsorted or a sorted T cell fraction (not recorded which). The origin of this receptor is a male donor with ankylosing spondylitis. V is TRBV15 and J is TRBJ2-1; D is perhaps TRBD1 or TRBD2 (7 bases each). In nucleotides, the CDR3 is TGTGCCACCAGCGAGCAGGGGGGGTACTACAATGAGCAGTTCTTC. Encoded protein: CATSEQGGYYNEQFF.